These 14 T cell receptor beta chains share one sample of origin, sequenced in a study of blood T cell repertoires in COVID-19. Profiling relied on immunoSEQ multiplex PCR, and the TCRdb table lists in-frame clones only, not all of them. This table holds about 170,000 clones, 88% found once. The sequenced material came from peripheral blood. Receptors were obtained from a man aged 45-60 years who had recovered from COVID-19.

V gene TRBV24-1 combines with J gene TRBJ1-5; 11 bases are a match to TRBD1. CDR3 size: 18 residues. Germline loops: CDR1 KGHDR, CDR2 SFDVKD. After removal of 2 bases from V and 1 base from J, the junction contained 6 bases not matched to a gene. CDR3 sequence reads: CATSDSDRGPGSNQPQHF. The DNA for the CDR3 is TGTGCCACCAGTGATTCGGACAGGGGGCCGGGAAGCAATCAGCCCCAGCATTTT.

The CDR3 here is CASSLVIGTGVSGELFF. CDR3 in DNA: TGTGCCAGCAGCTTAGTTATCGGGACAGGGGTCTCCGGGGAGCTGTTTTTT. The chain uses TRBV7-6 and TRBJ2-2; 10 bases match TRBD1. CDR1 is SGHVS and CDR2 is FNYEAQ in the germline V gene. CDR3 length: 17 amino acids. After removal of 1 base from V and 6 bases from J, the junction contained 8 bases not matched to a gene.

The V and J genes are TRBV25-1 and TRBJ1-3; the D is unclear. Germline loops: CDR1 MGHDK, CDR2 SYGVNS. V was pared by 3 bases and J by 1 base, with 7 bases between. This CDR3 contains 14 residues. CDR3 region: CASSDAGSGNTIYF. The CDR3 bases are TGTGCCAGCAGTGACGCAGGTTCTGGAAACACCATATATTTT. The complete variable domain, with remaining parts taken from reference TRBV25-1 and TRBJ1-3, reads EADIYQTPRYLVIGTGKKITLECSQTMGHDKMYWYQQDPGMELHLIHYSYGVNSTEKGDLSSESTVSRIRTEHFPLTLESARPSHTSQYLCASSDAGSGNTIYFGEGSWLTVV.

The J gene is TRBJ2-3, the V gene TRBV7-2, with D maybe TRBD2 (7 bases). Trimming shortened V by 1 base and J by 1 base, and 15 bases separated the two germline ends. The CDR3 is 17 residues long. Germline lookup yields CDR1 SGHTA and CDR2 FQGNSA. The CDR3 reads CASSLGMGGGRTDTQYF. DNA for the CDR3: TGTGCCAGCAGCTTAGGGATGGGCGGGGGCCGCACAGATACGCAGTATTTT.

The rearrangement joins TRBV5-6 to TRBJ1-1, with a tentative D call TRBD1 (5 bases). Germline V gene lookup returns CDR1 SGHDT and CDR2 YYEEEE. CDR3 length: 14 amino acids. The germline V and J ends were trimmed by 0 bases and 1 base, with 7 bases remaining between them. The CDR3 DNA sequence: TGTGCCAGCAGCTTGGACGGGGGGAACACTGAAGCTTTCTTT. It specifies CASSLDGGNTEAFF.

The chain employs TRBV6-5 and TRBJ1-5; D not certain. CDR1 and CDR2 from the germline V gene are MNHEY and SVGAGI. This CDR3 comprises 13 residues. V was pared by 5 bases and J by 3 bases, with 8 bases between. CDR3 in DNA: TGTGCCAGCAGTACCCGGGACAATCAGCCCCAGCATTTT. It encodes CASSTRDNQPQHF.

The rearrangement links TRBV5-1 to TRBJ2-7; the match to TRBD1 covers 8 bases. Germline CDR1 is SGHRS and CDR2 is YFSETQ. The CDR3 is made up of 16 amino acids. Trimming removed 3 bases from V and 1 base from J; junction bases left unmatched: 9. Here the CDR3 reads CASSSGQGFFSYEQYF. The DNA of the CDR3 is TGCGCCAGCAGCTCAGGACAGGGCTTCTTTTCCTACGAGCAGTACTTC.

This clone was recorded a few times. This rearrangement joins TRBV3-1 (or the pseudogene TRBV3-2) to TRBJ2-1; D is possibly TRBD2 (6 bases). The CDR3 length is 16 residues. The V end was cut by 1 base, the J end by 2 bases, with 12 bases between. The germline V gene has CDR1 LGHDT and CDR2 YNNKEL (reference sequence). The CDR3 reads CASSQGGGNTYNEQFF. CDR3 DNA sequence: TGTGCCAGCAGCCAAGGTGGGGGGAACACCTACAATGAGCAGTTCTTC.

The gene calls are TRBV29-1 and TRBJ2-5; 7 nucleotides agree with TRBD2. CDR1 SQVTM and CDR2 ANQGSEA come from the germline V gene. This CDR3 spans 12 amino acids. The V and J ends lost 7 bases and 7 bases, in that order; junction bases with no gene match: 9. The CDR3 here is CSALGGEGTQYF. CDR3 nucleotide sequence: TGCAGCGCCCTTGGGGGGGAGGGGACCCAGTACTTC.

This CDR3 reads CSVRQGAPSTEAFF. As DNA, the CDR3 is TGCAGCGTTCGACAGGGGGCGCCTAGCACTGAAGCTTTCTTT. The chain links TRBV29-1 to TRBJ1-1; 10 bases align to TRBD1. V lost 5 bases to trimming and J lost 4 bases; unmatched junction nucleotides: 7. Germline V lookup: CDR1 SQVTM, CDR2 ANQGSEA. This CDR3 is 14 amino acids long.

The chain links TRBV7-9 to TRBJ1-5; D not certain. V was shortened by 3 bases and J by 1 base, with 10 bases between the two germline ends. This CDR3 is built from 15 residues. Germline CDR1 reads SEHNR; CDR2 reads FQNEAQ (reference sequence). The CDR3 DNA reads TGTGCCAGCAGCTTGGAGGGTTCGAGCAATCAGCCCCAGCATTTT. Protein sequence: CASSLEGSSNQPQHF.

V and J are TRBV11-3 and TRBJ1-1, with D possibly TRBD1 on 5 matching bases. The CDR3 runs to 14 residues. Trimming cost V 5 bases and J 1 base, with 11 bases left between them. Looked up from germline, CDR1 is SGHNT and CDR2 is YENEEA. This chain's CDR3 is CASSRGGSNTEAFF. The CDR3 nucleotides are TGTGCCAGCAGCCGGGGGGGGTCGAACACTGAAGCTTTCTTT.

The count of this clone is one. This rearrangement joins TRBV25-1 to TRBJ2-7; 8 bases agree with TRBD1. J was trimmed by 3 bases and V by 6 bases; bases with no gene match: 7. The germline gives CDR1 MGHDK, CDR2 SYGVNS. The CDR3 runs to 14 residues. The DNA for the CDR3 is TGTGCCAGCAGAGGACAGGGTGAAGGCTACGAGCAGTACTTC. Amino acid sequence: CASRGQGEGYEQYF.

The chain uses TRBV6-5 and TRBJ2-7; 8 bases are a match to TRBD1. The J segment lost 4 bases and the V segment lost 7 bases, leaving 12 bases of the junction unmatched. Per germline, CDR1 MNHEY and CDR2 SVGAGI. CDR3 length equals 15 residues. CDR3 in amino acids: CASTPTTGVGYEQYF. The CDR3 DNA reads as TGTGCCAGCACTCCAACGACAGGGGTGGGATACGAGCAGTACTTC.